This T cell receptor (beta chain) came from a study of neurological immune-mediated disorders. V was trimmed by 1 base and J by 4 bases, leaving 14 bases between them. The CDR3 has 16 amino acids. Germline values: CDR1 KGHSH, CDR2 LQKENI. TCRdb passed the 5' RACE reads through MiXCR, listing each CDR3 protein once. The sample comprises 130,000 or so distinct CDR3 sequences, roughly 3.2% of which are singletons, and 1.3% rests with the top ten. Study outcomes and limitations: Clinical and MRI features did not associate with the cluster found in multiple sclerosis patients.

Many counts were recorded for this clonotype. Its target is not known. What was sequenced was PBMCs. This rearrangement joins TRBV18 to TRBJ2-1; D might be TRBD2 (7 bases). This sequence originates from a woman aged 25-40 years with multiple sclerosis. CDR3 sequence reads: CASSPLGGGRYNEQFF. CDR3 bases: TGTGCCAGCTCACCACTTGGGGGGGGCCGATACAATGAGCAGTTCTTC.